The 22 T cell receptor beta chains in this list originate from one sample, sequenced in a study of cytomegalovirus exposure and HLA in healthy donors. This PCR relied on a set of 60 Vbeta primers and 13 Jbeta primers. Libraries were prepared by immunoSEQ multiplex PCR; TCRdb keeps only in-frame clonotypes and omits some of them. The sample holds around 170,000 clones, more than 70% seen once. Sequencing was performed on PBMCs. The receptors originated from a girl aged 5-17 years in good health and CMV-seronegative.

The rearrangement links TRBV7-9 to TRBJ2-5; 13 bases align to TRBD2. The trim removed 4 bases at V and 4 bases at J, leaving 15 bases unmatched. This CDR3 has 19 residues. CDR1 is SEHNR and CDR2 is FQNEAQ in the germline V gene (reference sequence). The CDR3 DNA sequence: TGTGCCAGCAGCTCCTCCGCACTAGCGGGGGGGCAGGGGCCAGAGACCCAGTACTTC. This encodes CASSSSALAGGQGPETQYF.

J is TRBJ2-7 and V is TRBV2, with 7 bases identical to TRBD1. CDR3 size: 13 residues. J gave up 4 bases and V 7 bases, and 7 bases lay outside the gene matches. Germline V gives CDR1 SNHLY, CDR2 FYNNEI. As DNA, the CDR3 is TGTGCCAGCATTAAAGGACAGGCGTACGAGCAGTACTTC. Amino acid sequence: CASIKGQAYEQYF.

This clone appeared a few times. The chain employs TRBV10-3 and TRBJ2-3; 11 positions agree with TRBD2. In germline, CDR1 is ENHRY, CDR2 SYGVKD. Losses at the gene ends were 6 bases for V and 3 bases for J; bases not matched to a gene: 5. The CDR3 length is 15 residues. CDR3 nucleotides: TGTGCCATCAGCAATACTAGCGGGGGAACAGATACGCAGTATTTT. This sequence encodes CAISNTSGGTDTQYF.

This clone was picked up a small number of times. The chain recombines TRBV5-4 with TRBJ2-5, with 7 bases that match TRBD1. CDR1 is SGHNT and CDR2 is YYREEE in the germline V gene (reference sequence). The CDR3 is 15 residues long. V lost 4 bases, J lost 2 bases, and 8 bases stayed unmatched. CDR3 protein: CASSGEGQPQETQYF. CDR3 DNA sequence: TGTGCCAGCAGCGGAGAGGGACAGCCACAAGAGACCCAGTACTTC.

The gene calls are TRBV25-1 and TRBJ2-1; 7 bases agree with TRBD2. The CDR3 length is 14 residues. V shed 2 bases and J 8 bases; nucleotides not matched to a gene: 6. Germline CDR1 reads MGHDK; CDR2 reads SYGVNS. CDR3 protein: CASSEGWGGDEQFF. CDR3 sequence (DNA): TGTGCCAGCAGTGAAGGGTGGGGGGGGGATGAGCAGTTCTTC.

V usage is TRBV4-1 and J usage is TRBJ2-1; 12 nucleotides align to TRBD2. The CDR3 extends over 17 amino acids. V shed 1 base and J 8 bases; nucleotides not matched to a gene: 9. Germline CDR1 reads MGHRA; CDR2 reads YSYEKL. The chain's CDR3 is CASSQVRASGGGHEQFF. The DNA for the CDR3 is TGCGCCAGCAGCCAAGTTAGGGCTAGCGGGGGGGGGCATGAGCAGTTCTTC.

This chain connects TRBV30 to TRBJ1-2, with D unresolved. The V end was cut by 1 base, the J end by 6 bases, with 6 bases between. CDR3 length: 11 amino acids. Germline V gene data show CDR1 as GTSNPN and CDR2 as SVGIG (reference sequence). This chain's CDR3 is CAWSAPDGYTF. The CDR3 DNA reads as TGTGCCTGGAGTGCACCGGATGGCTACACCTTC.

The chain recombines TRBV5-6 with TRBJ1-2; no clear D. Germline values: CDR1 SGHDT, CDR2 YYEEEE. The CDR3 is made up of 11 amino acids. Trimming cost V 3 bases and J 3 bases, with 3 bases left between them. CDR3 in DNA: TGTGCCAGCAGCTCCGACTATGGCTACACCTTC. Translation: CASSSDYGYTF.

The chain combines TRBV6-1 with TRBJ1-2; TRBD1 matches 8 bases. The CDR3 extends over 15 amino acids. Unmatched junction bases numbered 7, after V lost 1 base and J lost 6 bases. Germline loops: CDR1 MNHNS, CDR2 SASEGT. The CDR3 region is CASSEEDRARHGYTF. The CDR3 coding sequence is TGTGCCAGCAGTGAAGAGGACAGGGCACGGCATGGCTACACCTTC.

This sequence joins TRBV19 and TRBJ2-7; 7 nucleotides match TRBD1. V dropped 2 bases and J dropped 0; count of bases not matched to a gene: 16. From germline, CDR1 is LNHDA and CDR2 SQIVND (reference sequence). The CDR3 length is 19 residues. The chain's CDR3 is CASSIRWGTAAGHSYEQYF. In DNA form, the CDR3 reads TGTGCCAGTAGTATACGGTGGGGGACAGCCGCCGGGCACTCCTACGAGCAGTACTTC.

The chain joins TRBV13 to TRBJ1-1; the D gene is possibly TRBD1 (6 bases). CDR1 and CDR2 from the germline V gene are PRHDT and FYEKMQ (reference sequence). The CDR3 loop spans 14 amino acids. The V end lost 0 bases, the J end lost 5 bases, and 10 bases lay between the germline ends. Written as DNA, the CDR3 is TGTGCCAGCAGCTTAGGCCCAGGGGATACTGAAGCTTTCTTT. Translated, it gives CASSLGPGDTEAFF.

V gene TRBV2 combines with J gene TRBJ1-4; D call uncertain. Germline V gene data show CDR1 as SNHLY and CDR2 as FYNNEI. Trimming removed 7 bases at V and 5 bases at J, with 14 bases between. This CDR3 region has 14 residues. CDR3 sequence (DNA): TGTGCCAGCACCTTGGGCCCCGGCAATGAAAAACTGTTTTTT. Its translation is CASTLGPGNEKLFF.

This sequence joins TRBV5-4 and TRBJ2-1, with D possibly TRBD2 on 7 matching bases. The CDR3 length is 14 residues. Germline loops: CDR1 SGHNT, CDR2 YYREEE (reference sequence). V was pared by 2 bases and J by 9 bases, with 15 bases between. The CDR3 DNA sequence: TGTGCCAGCAGCTTAGGGGGGGGGATTTTTGAGCAGTTCTTC. Translation: CASSLGGGIFEQFF.

The gene calls are TRBV30 and TRBJ1-5, with D perhaps TRBD1 (5 bases). The CDR3 is 14 amino acids. The germline gives CDR1 GTSNPN, CDR2 SVGIG (reference sequence). Trimming left V 2 bases short and J 4 bases short, with 12 bases between. CDR3 region: CAWSRGGGNQPQHF. As DNA, the CDR3 is TGTGCCTGGAGTCGGGGGGGTGGAAATCAGCCCCAGCATTTT.

This clone was seen just once. The chain combines TRBV19 with TRBJ2-1; possibly TRBD2 for D (6 bases). Germline CDR1 and CDR2: LNHDA and SQIVND (reference sequence). V was clipped by 5 bases and J by 8 bases, with 16 bases between them. CDR3 length: 14 amino acids. This CDR3 is CASSGTGIPHEQFF. CDR3 coding DNA: TGTGCCAGTAGTGGGACTGGAATACCCCATGAGCAGTTCTTC.

This chain joins TRBV15 and TRBJ2-7; no clear D. The CDR3 has 11 amino acids. Germline CDR1 reads LNHNV; CDR2 reads YYDKDF (reference sequence). V shed 4 bases and J shed 3 bases, with 4 bases lying between them. Here the CDR3 reads CATSTRYEQYF. DNA for the CDR3: TGTGCCACCAGCACCCGCTACGAGCAGTACTTC.

In this sample, this clone turned up a few times. This chain uses TRBV15 with TRBJ1-3; TRBD1 is a possible D gene (5 bases). The CDR3 totals 15 residues. V lost 8 bases, J lost 1 base, and 15 bases lay in between. CDR1 is LNHNV and CDR2 is YYDKDF in the germline V gene (reference sequence). The CDR3 region has the DNA TGTGCCACCCGAGAGGGGAGGGGATCTGGAAACACCATATATTTT. Translation: CATREGRGSGNTIYF.

This clone was observed a single time. The J gene is TRBJ1-4, the V gene TRBV5-1; D may be TRBD1 (6 bases). Germline V gene data show CDR1 as SGHRS and CDR2 as YFSETQ. The CDR3 length is 15 residues. The V gene lost 0 bases and the J gene lost 8 bases, with 14 bases spanning the gap. The CDR3 reads CASSLERNRAEKLFF. CDR3 DNA: TGCGCCAGCAGCTTGGAGAGGAACAGGGCCGAAAAACTGTTTTTT.

The J gene is TRBJ1-1, the V gene TRBV25-1; tentative D call: TRBD1 (5 bases). The CDR3 loop spans 14 amino acids. V lost 8 bases to trimming and J lost 4 bases, with 17 bases between them. Germline loops: CDR1 MGHDK, CDR2 SYGVNS. The CDR3 DNA reads TGTGCCAGCGGATTCTCAGGGTCTGGCACTGAAGCTTTCTTT. It encodes CASGFSGSGTEAFF.

This rearrangement joins TRBV6-5 to TRBJ2-7; tentative D call: TRBD2 (5 bases). CDR3 length equals 15 residues. Trimming pared 7 bases from V and 7 bases from J, leaving 23 bases between. Per germline, CDR1 MNHEY and CDR2 SVGAGI. In DNA, the CDR3 is TGTGCCAGCATCCACCGGGCTGTGGGTGGAGGAGAGCAGTACTTC. Translation: CASIHRAVGGGEQYF.

The chain combines TRBV5-1 with TRBJ2-1, with D possibly TRBD2 on 5 matching bases. CDR3 size: 13 residues. The germline V gene encodes CDR1 SGHRS and CDR2 YFSETQ. The V and J ends lost 3 bases and 5 bases respectively, with 9 bases between them. CDR3: CASSSGKHNEQFF. In nucleotides, the CDR3 is TGCGCCAGCAGCTCCGGGAAGCACAATGAGCAGTTCTTC.

DNA of the CDR3: TGTGCCAGTAGTACGAGACAGCCCCAAGAGACCCAGTACTTC. This codes for CASSTRQPQETQYF. The rearrangement joins TRBV19 to TRBJ2-5; D perhaps matches TRBD1 (5 bases). The germline V gene has CDR1 LNHDA and CDR2 SQIVND (reference sequence). The CDR3 contains 14 residues. V dropped 4 bases and J dropped 1 base, with 10 bases sitting between them.